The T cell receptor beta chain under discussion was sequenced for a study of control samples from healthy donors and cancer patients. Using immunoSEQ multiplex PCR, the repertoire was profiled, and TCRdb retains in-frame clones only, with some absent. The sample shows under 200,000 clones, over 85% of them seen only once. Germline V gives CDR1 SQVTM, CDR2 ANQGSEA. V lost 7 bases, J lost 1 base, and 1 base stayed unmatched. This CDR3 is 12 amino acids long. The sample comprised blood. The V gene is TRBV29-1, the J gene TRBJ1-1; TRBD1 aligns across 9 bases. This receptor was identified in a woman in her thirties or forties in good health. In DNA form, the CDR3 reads TGCAGCGGGGGACAGGGGAACACTGAAGCTTTCTTT. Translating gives CSGGQGNTEAFF.